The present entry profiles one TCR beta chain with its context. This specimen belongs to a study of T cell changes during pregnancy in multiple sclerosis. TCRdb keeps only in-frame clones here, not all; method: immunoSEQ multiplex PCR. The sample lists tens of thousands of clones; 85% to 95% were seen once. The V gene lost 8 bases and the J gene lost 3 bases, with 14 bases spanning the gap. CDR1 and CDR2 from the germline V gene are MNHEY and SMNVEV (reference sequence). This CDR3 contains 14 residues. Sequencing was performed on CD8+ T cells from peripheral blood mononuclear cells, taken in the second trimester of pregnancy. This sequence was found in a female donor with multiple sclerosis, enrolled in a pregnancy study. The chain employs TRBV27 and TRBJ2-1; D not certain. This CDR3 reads CASRSNENYNEQFF. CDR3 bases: TGTGCCAGCCGGTCAAACGAAAACTACAATGAGCAGTTCTTC.